This passage covers 26 T cell receptor beta chains from one sample sequenced in a study of cytomegalovirus exposure and HLA in healthy donors. Sequencing used immunoSEQ multiplex PCR; TCRdb keeps in-frame clones, though not all of them. The data contain about 160,000 clones, roughly nine tenths of them singletons. Sequencing was performed on PBMCs. Receptors originate from a woman in her twenties or thirties in good health and CMV-seronegative.

CDR3 sequence (DNA): TGTGCCAGCAGTTTATTAAGCGACCTTAATCAGCCCCAGCATTTT. Its protein product is CASSLLSDLNQPQHF. The rearrangement uses TRBV27 and TRBJ1-5; D uncertain. Germline CDR1 and CDR2: MNHEY and SMNVEV (reference sequence). Trimming took off 1 base at V and 4 bases at J, with 11 bases between the two ends. CDR3 length: 15 amino acids.

The chain couples TRBV15 to TRBJ2-3; 7 positions agree with TRBD2. The CDR3 loop spans 17 amino acids. Germline trimming cut 0 bases from V and 0 bases from J; bases unmatched to any gene: 6. CDR1 and CDR2 (germline): LNHNV, YYDKDF (reference sequence). The CDR3: CATSRDPSGTSTDTQYF. The DNA for the CDR3 is TGTGCCACCAGCAGAGACCCCAGCGGGACTAGCACAGATACGCAGTATTTT.

The chain is built from TRBV2 and TRBJ1-5; perhaps TRBD1 as D (5 bases). Trimming cost V 6 bases and J 6 bases, with 12 bases left between them. This CDR3 has 13 amino acids. The germline V gene encodes CDR1 SNHLY and CDR2 FYNNEI. The CDR3 DNA reads TGTGCCAGCAGCGCAACGGGGCCTCAGCCCCAGCATTTT. It encodes CASSATGPQPQHF.

V gene TRBV27 combines with J gene TRBJ2-7; no firm D call. Trimming took off 0 bases at V and 5 bases at J, with 14 bases between the two ends. Per the germline V gene, CDR1 is MNHEY and CDR2 is SMNVEV (reference sequence). The CDR3 has 15 residues. The CDR3 loop is CASSLSQVRRNEQYF. The CDR3 DNA reads as TGTGCCAGCAGTTTATCGCAGGTTAGGAGAAACGAGCAGTACTTC.

This sequence joins TRBV28 and TRBJ2-7; D is tentatively TRBD1 or TRBD2 (6 bases each). The CDR3 spans 14 residues. V lost 9 bases and J lost 3, with 18 bases in between. CDR1 and CDR2 (germline): MDHEN, SYDVKM. The CDR3 is CASRKGGTIYEQYF. In DNA, the CDR3 is TGTGCCAGTAGAAAGGGGGGCACAATCTACGAGCAGTACTTC. The full variable domain, with the rest looked up from reference TRBV28 and TRBJ2-7, is DVKVTQSSRYLVKRTGEKVFLECVQDMDHENMFWYRQDPGLGLRLIYFSYDVKMKEKGDIPEGYSVSREKKERFSLILESASTNQTSMYLCASRKGGTIYEQYFGPGTRLTVT.

The chain recombines TRBV2 with TRBJ1-4; D gene ambiguous. V shed 9 bases and J shed 2 bases, with 7 bases lying between them. This CDR3 is built from 12 residues. Per the germline V gene, CDR1 is SNHLY and CDR2 is FYNNEI. The CDR3 region is CASQRTNEKLFF. In DNA form, the CDR3 reads TGTGCCAGTCAAAGGACTAATGAAAAACTGTTTTTT.

This chain joins TRBV21-1 and TRBJ2-7. TRBV21-1 is termed a pseudogene. The CDR3 extends over 16 amino acids. CDR3 DNA sequence: TGTGCCAGCATCTACCTCGCCCAGATCCGTACCTACGAGCAGTACTTC. Amino acid sequence: CASIYLAQIRTYEQYF.

This clone was seen only once. This chain connects TRBV27 to TRBJ2-5; no clear D. The ends were cut back, 3 bases at V and 2 bases at J, with 13 bases in the middle. This CDR3 has 15 residues. The germline V gene encodes CDR1 MNHEY and CDR2 SMNVEV (reference sequence). DNA of the CDR3: TGTGCCAGCAGTTTCTATAGGACGGTTCAAGAGACCCAGTACTTC. It specifies CASSFYRTVQETQYF.

The chain joins TRBV18 to TRBJ1-3; 7 bases align to TRBD1. Unmatched junction bases numbered 5, after V lost 2 bases and J lost 4 bases. This CDR3 is built from 15 residues. Germline V gene sequence: CDR1 KGHSH, CDR2 LQKENI. The CDR3 region is CASSPDRAYGNTIYF. In nucleotides, the CDR3 is TGTGCCAGCTCACCAGACAGGGCGTACGGAAACACCATATATTTT.

This chain joins TRBV29-1 and TRBJ2-7; D may correspond to TRBD1 or TRBD2 (5 bases each). The CDR3 totals 13 residues. Germline-derived CDR1 and CDR2 are SQVTM and ANQGSEA. Trimming left V 7 bases short and J 5 bases short, with 18 bases between. The CDR3 nucleotides are TGCAGCGGGGGGACCTCGAGGCTTGACGAGCAGTACTTC. Amino acids: CSGGTSRLDEQYF.

On this clone itself: One junction end does not reproduce the germline sequence, and a read error may be involved. The chain uses TRBV13 and TRBJ2-3, with D perhaps TRBD2 (5 bases). CDR1 and CDR2 from the germline V gene are PRHDT and FYEKMQ (reference sequence). The CDR3 is 15 amino acids. CDR3 bases: TGTGCCAGCAGCCTAGGACGGACTAGCACAGATACGCAGTATTTT. Protein: CASSLGRTSTDTQYF.

This clone appeared a few times. The rearrangement links TRBV7-9 to TRBJ1-5; TRBD1 agrees at 8 bases. V shed 5 bases, J shed 5 bases, and the junction held 5 bases outside the gene matches. Germline CDR1 and CDR2: SEHNR and FQNEAQ (reference sequence). CDR3 length equals 14 residues. In DNA form, the CDR3 reads TGTGCCAGCAGCGGACAGGGAGGGGATCAGCCCCAGCATTTT. Its protein is CASSGQGGDQPQHF.

This clone was recorded only once. The genes are TRBV6-6 and TRBJ1-5; 11 bases line up with TRBD1. CDR1 is MNHNY, CDR2 SVGAGI, per germline (reference sequence). The CDR3 totals 14 residues. V lost 8 bases and J lost 4; bases outside the gene matches: 4. The CDR3 spells CASLWDRGNQPQHF. The CDR3 DNA reads as TGTGCCAGCCTTTGGGACAGGGGGAATCAGCCCCAGCATTTT.

CDR3 in amino acids: CASSQDQGGRTEAFF. The CDR3 bases are TGCGCCAGCAGCCAAGATCAGGGAGGGCGAACTGAAGCTTTCTTT. The chain employs TRBV4-1 and TRBJ1-1, with TRBD1 as a possible D gene (5 bases). From germline, CDR1 is MGHRA and CDR2 YSYEKL. V was pared by 0 bases and J by 5 bases, with 13 bases between. This CDR3 is 15 amino acids long.

The chain couples TRBV7-3 to TRBJ2-7; a possible D gene is TRBD2 (7 bases). V was cut by 1 base and J by 5 bases, with 15 bases left in between. Germline V gene data show CDR1 as SGHTA and CDR2 as FQGTGA. This CDR3 has 15 residues. The CDR3 DNA reads TGTGCCAGCAGCTTAATGGCGGGGGCGCCCCACGAGCAGTACTTC. Translated: CASSLMAGAPHEQYF.

This clone was seen once. J is TRBJ2-3 and V is TRBV9, with TRBD2 matching over 14 bases. The J segment lost 4 bases and the V segment lost 2 bases, leaving 6 bases of the junction unmatched. In germline, CDR1 is SGDLS, CDR2 YYNGEE. This CDR3 has 17 amino acids. CDR3 residues: CASSVTSGRAGSDTQYF. The DNA of the CDR3 is TGTGCCAGCAGCGTGACTAGCGGGAGGGCCGGTTCAGATACGCAGTATTTT.

V usage is TRBV29-1 and J usage is TRBJ2-1; possibly TRBD2 for D (6 bases). CDR1 is SQVTM and CDR2 is ANQGSEA in the germline V gene. Between the trimmed V and J ends, which lost 6 bases and 6 bases, there was a span of 21 bases. The CDR3 runs to 15 residues. In DNA form, the CDR3 reads TGCAGCGTGACATCCCGGGACTCAATAACCAATGAGCAGTTCTTC. Its translation is CSVTSRDSITNEQFF.

This chain's CDR3 is CASSPDRVNYGYTF. In nucleotides, the CDR3 is TGCGCCAGCAGCCCAGACAGGGTAAACTATGGCTACACCTTC. This chain uses TRBV4-3 with TRBJ1-2, with 7 positions matching TRBD1. This CDR3 comprises 14 residues. Germline V gene data show CDR1 as LGHNA and CDR2 as YSLEER. J lost 2 bases, V lost 4 bases, and 4 bases had no gene match.

The chain combines TRBV29-1 with TRBJ2-5; TRBD2 agrees at 13 bases. J gave up 5 bases and V 4 bases, and 4 bases lay outside the gene matches. Per germline, CDR1 SQVTM and CDR2 ANQGSEA. This CDR3 has 14 residues. CDR3 sequence reads: CSVAGLAGAETQYF. CDR3 nucleotide sequence: TGCAGCGTTGCCGGACTAGCGGGAGCTGAGACCCAGTACTTC. The variable domain in full, completed from reference TRBV29-1 and TRBJ2-5, reads SAVISQKPSRDICQRGTSLTIQCQVDSQVTMMFWYRQQPGQSLTLIATANQGSEATYESGFVIDKFPISRPNLTFSTLTVSNMSPEDSSIYLCSVAGLAGAETQYFGPGTRLLVL.

The rearrangement joins TRBV5-1 to TRBJ1-5; D remains ambiguous. Germline CDR1 and CDR2: SGHRS and YFSETQ. V was cut by 0 bases and J by 8 bases, with 9 bases left in between. There are 13 residues in the CDR3. The CDR3, as DNA: TGCGCCAGCAGCTTGGCTGGGTCGGAGCCCCAGCATTTT. Protein: CASSLAGSEPQHF.

This clone was recorded only once. The chain has TRBV6-6 and TRBJ1-4; 7 nucleotides line up with TRBD1. Germline values: CDR1 MNHNY, CDR2 SVGAGI (reference sequence). Germline trimming cut 7 bases from V and 1 base from J; bases unmatched to any gene: 9. The CDR3 has 16 amino acids. The CDR3 region has the DNA TGTGCCAGCAAGGACGACAGGGACATAACTAATGAAAAACTGTTTTTT. The encoded protein is CASKDDRDITNEKLFF.

V gene TRBV7-2 combines with J gene TRBJ2-7; D possibly corresponds to TRBD2 (5 bases). V lost 5 bases, J lost 5 bases, and 13 bases lay in between. Germline V gene data show CDR1 as SGHTA and CDR2 as FQGNSA. The CDR3 consists of 13 residues. CDR3 DNA sequence: TGTGCCAGCAGCAGGGAGCCACTCGACGAGCAGTACTTC. As protein: CASSREPLDEQYF.

The table lists this clone with a count of one. The chain links TRBV10-2 to TRBJ1-1; the D is unclear. Trimming took off 8 bases at V and 0 bases at J, with 13 bases between the two ends. The germline V gene has CDR1 WSHSY and CDR2 SAAADI. CDR3 size: 14 residues. In DNA form, the CDR3 reads TGCGCCAGCCGGCGCGGAGGGTTGAACACTGAAGCTTTCTTT. It translates to CASRRGGLNTEAFF.

The chain carries TRBV7-9 and TRBJ2-7; D may be TRBD1 (6 bases). Germline V gives CDR1 SEHNR, CDR2 FQNEAQ (reference sequence). This CDR3 contains 13 residues. V was pared by 6 bases and J by 7 bases, with 16 bases between. The CDR3 is CASRQGSLGEQYF. The CDR3, as DNA: TGTGCCAGCAGACAGGGTTCTCTGGGGGAGCAGTACTTC. Complete variable domain (other parts from reference TRBV7-9 and TRBJ2-7): DTGVSQNPRHKITKRGQNVTFRCDPISEHNRLYWYRQTLGQGPEFLTYFQNEAQLEKSRLLSDRFSAERPKGSFSTLEIQRTEQGDSAMYLCASRQGSLGEQYFGPGTRLTVT.

This chain links TRBV2 with TRBJ1-1; a possible D gene is TRBD1 (5 bases). Germline values: CDR1 SNHLY, CDR2 FYNNEI. The CDR3 loop spans 15 amino acids. Trimming left V 7 bases short and J 2 bases short, with 17 bases between. The CDR3 nucleotides read TGTGCCAGCACCCCCCGCCAGGGCGAAAACACTGAAGCTTTCTTT. Protein sequence: CASTPRQGENTEAFF.

The CDR3 bases are TGTGCCAGCAGCTTAGGGAGGTCGGGGCATGATTCACCCCTCCACTTT. Translated: CASSLGRSGHDSPLHF. V and J are TRBV11-2 and TRBJ1-6; TRBD1 might be the D (5 bases). The CDR3 totals 16 residues. V lost 1 base to trimming and J lost 8 bases, with 15 bases between them. Germline V gives CDR1 SGHAT, CDR2 FQNNGV.